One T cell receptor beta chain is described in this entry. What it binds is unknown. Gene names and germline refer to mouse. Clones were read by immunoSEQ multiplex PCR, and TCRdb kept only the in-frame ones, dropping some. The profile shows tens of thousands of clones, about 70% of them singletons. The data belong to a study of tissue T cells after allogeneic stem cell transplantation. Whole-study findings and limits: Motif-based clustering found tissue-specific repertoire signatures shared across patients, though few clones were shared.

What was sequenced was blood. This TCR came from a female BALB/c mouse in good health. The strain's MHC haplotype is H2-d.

The CDR3 region is CAWSLRGGSRQNTLYF. The part of the CDR3 DNA that was read is TGTGCCTGGAGTCTCAGGGGAGGGAGCCGTCAAAACACCTTGTAC. The rearrangement links TRBV31 to TRBJ2-4, with D possibly matching TRBD1 (6 bases). The read comes to an end 1 residue before the CDR3 does, leaving the germline J gene to fill in the end. The germline V gene has CDR1 GKSSPN and CDR2 SITVG. V was cut by 0 bases and J by 1 base, with 14 bases left in between. This CDR3 region has 16 residues.